These 23 T cell receptor beta chains share one sample of origin, sequenced in a study of cytomegalovirus exposure and HLA in healthy donors. The PCR had 60 Vbeta and 13 Jbeta primers. Sequencing was performed with immunoSEQ multiplex PCR; in TCRdb, only in-frame clones are kept and a portion is missing. The table has fewer than 200,000 clones, 80% seen once; the top ten hold about 4.5%. Input material: PBMCs. All receptors derive from a man aged 25 to 40 in good health and CMV-seronegative.

The chain joins TRBV6-1 to TRBJ2-5; TRBD1 agrees at 7 bases. The last part of the DNA fits TRBJ2-7 better; the J call may be wrong. CDR3 size: 14 residues. Germline CDR1 and CDR2: MNHNS and SASEGT. Here the CDR3 reads CAILLGGRLYEQYF. The CDR3 region has the DNA TGTGCCATTCTCCTAGGGGGCAGACTCTACGAGCAGTACTTC.

The V call is TRBV6-4, the J call TRBJ2-2; D is ambiguous. CDR1 is MRHNA and CDR2 is SNTAGT in the germline V gene. Trimming removed 1 base from V and 3 bases from J, with 12 bases in between. The CDR3 is made up of 16 amino acids. CDR3 DNA: TGTGCCAGCAGTGACTTAGTTACGGGTGACACCGGGGAGCTGTTTTTT. Encoded protein: CASSDLVTGDTGELFF.

The CDR3 region is CASSLNSGTGNTEAFF. As DNA, the CDR3 is TGTGCCAGCAGCTTAAACTCCGGGACAGGGAACACTGAAGCTTTCTTT. The rearrangement links TRBV11-2 to TRBJ1-1; 8 nucleotides line up with TRBD1. CDR3 size: 16 residues. V lost 2 bases and J lost 1; bases outside the gene matches: 6. Germline V lookup: CDR1 SGHAT, CDR2 FQNNGV. Full variable domain (missing parts from reference TRBV11-2 and TRBJ1-1): EAGVAQSPRYKIIEKRQSVAFWCNPISGHATLYWYQQILGQGPKLLIQFQNNGVVDDSQLPKDRFSAERLKGVDSTLKIQPAKLEDSAVYLCASSLNSGTGNTEAFFGQGTRLTVV.

This chain connects TRBV20-1 to TRBJ2-7; TRBD2 might be the D (6 bases). Germline-derived CDR1 and CDR2 are DFQATT and SNEGSKA (reference sequence). The CDR3 length is 11 residues. The V gene lost 6 bases and the J gene lost 5 bases, with 11 bases spanning the gap. The CDR3 bases are TGCAGTGCGACCTCTAGCGACGAGCAGTACTTC. Its translation: CSATSSDEQYF.

The chain links TRBV6-1 to TRBJ2-5; D uncertain. Germline-derived CDR1 and CDR2 are MNHNS and SASEGT. The length of the CDR3 is 12 residues. The V gene lost 6 bases and the J gene lost 1 base, with 6 bases spanning the gap. CDR3 coding DNA: TGTGCCAGCAGACAGAGCCAAGAGACCCAGTACTTC. Translation gives CASRQSQETQYF.

This clone was seen a few times. The chain recombines TRBV9 with TRBJ2-3; the D is unclear. Germline lookup yields CDR1 SGDLS and CDR2 YYNGEE. The V end was cut by 3 bases, the J end by 0 bases, with 11 bases between. There are 15 residues in the CDR3. The CDR3 sequence is CASSDLRASTDTQYF. CDR3 sequence (DNA): TGTGCCAGCAGCGACCTTCGCGCTAGCACAGATACGCAGTATTTT. Looking up the rest from reference TRBV9 and TRBJ2-3 gives the full variable domain: DSGVTQTPKHLITATGQRVTLRCSPRSGDLSVYWYQQSLDQGLQFLIQYYNGEERAKGNILERFSAQQFPDLHSELNLSSLELGDSALYFCASSDLRASTDTQYFGPGTRLTVL.

The chain is built from TRBV4-2 and TRBJ1-1, with D perhaps matching TRBD1 (6 bases). Germline assignment: CDR1 LGHNA and CDR2 YNFKEQ. V dropped 3 bases and J dropped 5 bases, with 16 bases sitting between them. The CDR3 runs 15 residues. DNA of the CDR3: TGTGCCAGCAGCCAGATTACAGGGCTTGGAACTGAAGCTTTCTTT. It is translated as CASSQITGLGTEAFF.

The genes are TRBV5-4 and TRBJ2-1, with 7 bases aligning to TRBD1. Looked up from germline, CDR1 is SGHNT and CDR2 is YYREEE (reference sequence). Trimming at V came to 3 bases and at J to 1 base, leaving 1 base not matched to a gene. CDR3 length: 14 residues. The CDR3 here is CASSSGGSYNEQFF. The DNA for the CDR3 is TGTGCCAGCAGCTCAGGGGGATCCTACAATGAGCAGTTCTTC.

The rearrangement uses TRBV6-5 and TRBJ1-2; D unclear. CDR1 is MNHEY and CDR2 is SVGAGI in the germline V gene. V gave up 0 bases and J gave up 6 bases, with 11 bases separating them. The CDR3 loop spans 14 amino acids. The CDR3 coding sequence is TGTGCCAGCAGTTACTCTAAAGGGAGGAATGGCTACACCTTC. Its translation: CASSYSKGRNGYTF.

The rearrangement uses TRBV5-1 and TRBJ2-7; 13 positions match TRBD2. CDR3 length: 16 amino acids. J gave up 5 bases and V 0 bases, and 5 bases lay outside the gene matches. Germline V lookup: CDR1 SGHRS, CDR2 YFSETQ. CDR3 nucleotide sequence: TGCGCCAGCAGCTTGGCGGGGACTAGCGGGATCCACGAGCAGTACTTC. This codes for CASSLAGTSGIHEQYF.

The genes are TRBV11-2 and TRBJ2-1, with a tentative D call TRBD2 (5 bases). Trimming took 2 bases from V and 6 from J, leaving 26 bases between them. This CDR3 region has 19 residues. Germline CDR1 is SGHAT and CDR2 is FQNNGV. The DNA of the CDR3 is TGTGCCAGCAGCTTAAGGTTCCAAATAGAGCGGTCGAAGCTCAATGAGCAGTTCTTC. This translates into CASSLRFQIERSKLNEQFF.

The chain is built from TRBV30 and TRBJ1-6; weak D call: TRBD1 (5 bases). The V gene lost 4 bases and the J gene lost 7 bases, with 14 bases spanning the gap. This CDR3 is built from 14 residues. The germline V gene encodes CDR1 GTSNPN and CDR2 SVGIG (reference sequence). The chain's CDR3 is CAWNGGESNSPLHF. CDR3 coding DNA: TGTGCCTGGAATGGGGGGGAGTCCAATTCACCCCTCCACTTT.

This clone came up a few times. V and J are TRBV19 and TRBJ2-3, with D maybe TRBD2 (6 bases). V was cut by 4 bases and J by 1 base, with 12 bases left in between. The CDR3 covers 15 residues. Germline CDR1 LNHDA, CDR2 SQIVND (reference sequence). CDR3 loop: CASSTHGEGTDTQYF. DNA for the CDR3: TGTGCCAGTAGTACCCACGGGGAGGGCACAGATACGCAGTATTTT.

CDR3 sequence: CASSIGGGLGNEQFF. CDR3 in DNA: TGTGCCAGTAGTATAGGTGGAGGCTTAGGAAATGAGCAGTTCTTC. The rearrangement joins TRBV19 to TRBJ2-1; D possibly corresponds to TRBD2 (5 bases). V shed 1 base and J shed 7 bases, with 14 bases lying between them. The CDR3 has 15 residues. Germline V gene data show CDR1 as LNHDA and CDR2 as SQIVND (reference sequence).

The chain has TRBV28 and TRBJ2-3; D call uncertain. Germline values: CDR1 MDHEN, CDR2 SYDVKM. The ends were cut back, 6 bases at V and 7 bases at J, with 17 bases in the middle. The CDR3 is 14 residues long. DNA of the CDR3: TGTGCCAGCAGCAGTCGATTAACACCAAATACGCAGTATTTT. It is translated as CASSSRLTPNTQYF.

The chain couples TRBV6-5 to TRBJ1-1, with 8 bases fitting TRBD1. J lost 1 base, V lost 8 bases, and 6 bases had no gene match. Germline V gene sequence: CDR1 MNHEY, CDR2 SVGAGI. The CDR3 loop spans 14 amino acids. The CDR3 reads CASRPGTGNTEAFF. CDR3 sequence (DNA): TGTGCCAGCCGTCCCGGGACAGGGAACACTGAAGCTTTCTTT.

The chain carries TRBV15 and TRBJ2-1; TRBD2 aligns across 8 bases. The CDR3 extends over 16 amino acids. V shed 1 base, J shed 5 bases, and the junction held 7 bases outside the gene matches. CDR1 and CDR2 from the germline V gene are LNHNV and YYDKDF (reference sequence). The CDR3 here is CATSRGGTSIDNEQFF. For the CDR3, the DNA is TGTGCCACCAGCAGAGGCGGGACTAGTATCGACAATGAGCAGTTCTTC.

The gene calls are TRBV30 and TRBJ1-2, with D possibly TRBD1 on 5 matching bases. Trimming pared 0 bases from V and 4 bases from J, leaving 12 bases between. Germline assignment: CDR1 GTSNPN and CDR2 SVGIG (reference sequence). The CDR3 spans 14 residues. The CDR3 nucleotides read TGTGCCTGGAGTGTACAGGAATTACGCTATGGCTACACCTTC. Encoded protein: CAWSVQELRYGYTF.

The rearrangement joins TRBV27 to TRBJ2-7; TRBD2 aligns across 11 bases. The CDR3 is 18 residues long. Germline V gene data show CDR1 as MNHEY and CDR2 as SMNVEV (reference sequence). V lost 5 bases to trimming and J lost 3 bases; unmatched junction nucleotides: 15. The CDR3 sequence is CASSPGTGAGTSGYEQYF. The CDR3, as DNA: TGTGCCAGCAGTCCAGGGACTGGAGCCGGGACTAGCGGCTACGAGCAGTACTTC.

The chain couples TRBV30 to TRBJ2-1, with 8 bases that match TRBD1. The CDR3 has 17 amino acids. Germline V gene sequence: CDR1 GTSNPN, CDR2 SVGIG (reference sequence). Trimming cost V 4 bases and J 0 bases; bases outside gene matches: 11. CDR3 amino acids: CAWTMKRTGSSYNEQFF. As DNA, the CDR3 is TGTGCCTGGACCATGAAACGGACAGGGTCCTCCTACAATGAGCAGTTCTTC.

There are a few counts of this clone. V usage is TRBV30 and J usage is TRBJ1-6, with a tentative D call TRBD1 (5 bases). Trimming removed 3 bases from V and 11 bases from J, with 14 bases in between. CDR1 and CDR2 (germline): GTSNPN, SVGIG (reference sequence). The CDR3 length is 13 residues. CDR3: CAWSPPGRAPLHF. The CDR3 DNA is TGTGCCTGGAGCCCCCCTGGCAGGGCACCCCTCCACTTT.

The chain joins TRBV9 to TRBJ1-6; D may be TRBD1 (5 bases). CDR3 length: 14 amino acids. Germline CDR1 SGDLS, CDR2 YYNGEE. V was cut by 8 bases and J by 0 bases, with 9 bases left in between. The CDR3 region has the DNA TGTGCCAGTGGGGGGAGCTCCTATAATTCACCCCTCCACTTT. Translated: CASGGSSYNSPLHF.

The gene calls are TRBV6-1 and TRBJ2-1, with D uncertain. CDR3 length equals 13 residues. Germline CDR1 and CDR2: MNHNS and SASEGT. The V gene lost 3 bases and the J gene lost 7 bases, with 10 bases spanning the gap. The CDR3 sequence: CASSDRSWNEQFF. The CDR3 nucleotides read TGTGCCAGCAGTGACAGATCTTGGAATGAGCAGTTCTTC.